The 29 T cell receptor beta chains given below trace back to one sample, sequenced in a study of Graves' ophthalmopathy and Graves' hyperthyroidism. Investigators amplified TCR beta CDR3 regions from RNA transcripts. HTBI primers were used in a first-round RT-PCR, which preceded a second-round multiplex PCR. TCRdb independently ran MiXCR on the multiplex PCR reads; one entry per CDR3 protein. The sample records about 220,000 distinct CDR3 sequences, 20% to 25% being singletons. Sequencing was carried out using peripheral blood. The source is a woman between 50 and 59 years old with Graves' ophthalmopathy.

The chain uses TRBV30 and TRBJ1-1, with a possible D match to TRBD1 (5 bases). Germline V gene lookup returns CDR1 GTSNPN and CDR2 SVGIG (reference sequence). V lost 1 base, J lost 6 bases, and 12 bases lay in between. The length of the CDR3 is 13 residues. The CDR3 DNA sequence: TGTGCCTGGAGTGCAGTGTTGGGGGCTGAAGCTTTCTTT. Amino acids: CAWSAVLGAEAFF.

This clonotype was seen ten or more times. The chain combines TRBV13 with TRBJ2-7; possibly TRBD2 for D (6 bases). V lost 0 bases and J lost 6, with 12 bases in between. The germline V gene has CDR1 PRHDT and CDR2 FYEKMQ (reference sequence). The CDR3 has 14 residues. CDR3 sequence reads: CASSLGVARGEQYF. CDR3 DNA sequence: TGTGCCAGCAGCTTAGGCGTGGCGCGGGGCGAGCAGTACTTC. The whole variable domain, remainder taken from reference TRBV13 and TRBJ2-7, is AAGVIQSPRHLIKEKRETATLKCYPIPRHDTVYWYQQGPGQDPQFLISFYEKMQSDKGSIPDRFSAQQFSDYHSELNMSSLELGDSALYFCASSLGVARGEQYFGPGTRLTVT.

The chain recombines TRBV11-1 with TRBJ2-2, with D unclear. The V end lost 1 base, the J end lost 3 bases, and 15 bases lay between the germline ends. This CDR3 is 17 amino acids long. Looked up from germline, CDR1 is SGHAT and CDR2 is FQDESV (reference sequence). Here the CDR3 DNA reads TGTGCCAGCAGCTTAGAGGCGGTTAGCAGTTACACCGGGGAGCTGTTTTTT. This gives the protein CASSLEAVSSYTGELFF.

Ten or more counts support this clonotype. The chain links TRBV7-3 to TRBJ2-7; TRBD1 might be the D (5 bases). The germline CDR1 and CDR2 sequences are SGHTA and FQGTGA. The CDR3 sequence is 13 residues long. Trimming removed 5 bases from V and 6 bases from J, with 14 bases in between. DNA for the CDR3: TGTGCCAGCAGCCCTATTCAGGGTGGCGAGCAGTACTTC. It translates to CASSPIQGGEQYF.

In its sample, this clonotype was seen many times. The rearrangement links TRBV19 to TRBJ2-4, with D possibly matching TRBD2 (6 bases). There are 14 residues in the CDR3. Trimming cost V 1 base and J 10 bases, with 14 bases left between them. CDR1 and CDR2 from the germline V gene are LNHDA and SQIVND (reference sequence). DNA for the CDR3: TGTGCCAGTAGTATAGCCGGGAGCAGAGGAATTCAGTACTTC. It is translated as CASSIAGSRGIQYF.

This chain uses TRBV2 with TRBJ2-5, with D possibly being TRBD1 (7 bases). In germline, CDR1 is SNHLY, CDR2 FYNNEI. The CDR3 spans 13 residues. Trimming took off 4 bases at V and 6 bases at J, with 12 bases between the two ends. The CDR3: CASSGGTVQTQYF. The DNA of the CDR3 is TGTGCCAGCAGTGGCGGGACAGTCCAGACCCAGTACTTC.

The V and J genes are TRBV5-1 and TRBJ2-7, with D possibly matching TRBD1 (6 bases). The CDR3 runs 13 residues. Trimming cost V 1 base and J 6 bases, with 11 bases left between them. The germline V gene encodes CDR1 SGHRS and CDR2 YFSETQ. This CDR3 is CASSLRRGSEQYF. The CDR3 DNA reads TGCGCCAGCAGCTTGAGAAGGGGGAGCGAGCAGTACTTC.

On this clonotype: A much larger clone differs by one base, so this may be a read error. In this CDR3 the conserved last residue, phenylalanine or tryptophan, is missing, so a read error is likely. The chain combines TRBV20-1 with TRBJ2-7, with unresolved D. Germline CDR1 reads DFQATT; CDR2 reads SNEGSKA (reference sequence). This CDR3 is built from 12 residues. V lost 6 bases and J lost 1, with 10 bases in between. The CDR3 sequence: CSADRASYEQYL. As DNA, the CDR3 is TGCAGTGCGGATAGGGCATCCTACGAGCAGTACCTC.

The chain employs TRBV27 and TRBJ2-7; D gene unclear. V lost 2 bases to trimming and J lost 4 bases, with 12 bases between them. The CDR3 covers 14 residues. The germline V gene has CDR1 MNHEY and CDR2 SMNVEV (reference sequence). The CDR3 is CASSLNHQNYEQYF. CDR3 nucleotides: TGTGCCAGCAGTTTAAACCATCAAAATTACGAGCAGTACTTC.

This clonotype was picked up many times. The rearrangement uses TRBV6-1 and TRBJ1-1, with unresolved D. The V end lost 7 bases, the J end lost 3 bases, and 9 bases lay between the germline ends. The CDR3 runs 12 residues. The germline V gene encodes CDR1 MNHNS and CDR2 SASEGT. CDR3 in amino acids: CASTNGDTEAFF. In nucleotides, the CDR3 is TGTGCCAGCACCAACGGCGACACTGAAGCTTTCTTT.

The genes are TRBV6-5 and TRBJ2-2; the match to TRBD1 covers 7 bases. Looked up from germline, CDR1 is MNHEY and CDR2 is SVGAGI. V lost 5 bases and J lost 4; bases outside the gene matches: 4. The CDR3 spans 14 residues. CDR3 region: CASSHQGVTGELFF. In DNA form, the CDR3 reads TGTGCCAGCAGTCACCAGGGGGTCACCGGGGAGCTGTTTTTT.

At least ten counts were recorded for this clonotype. V usage is TRBV5-1 and J usage is TRBJ1-5; D is perhaps TRBD1 (6 bases). CDR1 SGHRS and CDR2 YFSETQ come from the germline V gene. V gave up 0 bases and J gave up 7 bases, with 11 bases separating them. The CDR3 runs 14 residues. The CDR3 coding sequence is TGCGCCAGCAGCTTGGCCGGGGGGGCCCAGCCCCAGCATTTT. Amino acids: CASSLAGGAQPQHF.

This clonotype was recorded at least ten times. An end of the junction differs from the germline gene, which may be a read error. The V call is TRBV6-1, the J call TRBJ1-2, with D hard to call. The CDR3 is made up of 14 amino acids. Looked up from germline, CDR1 is MNHNS and CDR2 is SASEGT. The CDR3 region is CVSGSGAKGYGYTF. The CDR3 nucleotides are TGTGTCAGCGGCTCAGGTGCAAAAGGCTATGGCTACACCTTC.

This clonotype was detected a few times. The chain is built from TRBV19 and TRBJ2-7; D is undetermined. This CDR3 contains 13 residues. Germline V gene lookup returns CDR1 LNHDA and CDR2 SQIVND (reference sequence). Trimming shortened V by 3 bases and J by 1 base, and 7 bases separated the two germline ends. In nucleotides, the CDR3 is TGTGCCAGTAGTATGGAGTCTTCCTACGAGCAGTACTTC. Its protein product is CASSMESSYEQYF.

The sample holds many counts of this clonotype. V usage is TRBV12-5 and J usage is TRBJ2-2, with unresolved D. The CDR3 contains 12 residues. The germline V gene has CDR1 LGHNT and CDR2 FRNRAP. The germline V and J ends were trimmed by 5 bases and 4 bases, with 5 bases remaining between them. CDR3: CASGISTGELFF. The CDR3 DNA reads as TGTGCTAGTGGTATCTCCACCGGGGAGCTGTTTTTT.

Many counts were recorded for this clonotype. V gene TRBV7-8 combines with J gene TRBJ1-2; D remains unclear. V gave up 1 base and J gave up 4 bases, with 16 bases separating them. The CDR3 has 16 amino acids. Germline V gene lookup returns CDR1 SGHVS and CDR2 FQNEAQ. This chain's CDR3 is CASSLVGVDRGYGYTF. The DNA for the CDR3 is TGTGCCAGCAGCTTAGTTGGGGTTGATCGTGGCTATGGCTACACCTTC.

The J gene is TRBJ2-7, the V gene TRBV5-6; no firm D call. The CDR3 is 12 amino acids. V lost 2 bases and J lost 2, with 5 bases in between. From germline, CDR1 is SGHDT and CDR2 YYEEEE. The CDR3 bases are TGTGCCAGCAGCTTTGTTCCCTACGAGCAGTACTTC. It specifies CASSFVPYEQYF.

This clonotype occurred many times. The chain uses TRBV6-1 and TRBJ2-7; D gene unclear. Germline CDR1 MNHNS, CDR2 SASEGT. The CDR3 length is 14 residues. V lost 8 bases to trimming and J lost 0 bases, with 14 bases between them. CDR3 nucleotides: TGTGCCAGCGCCCCGACGGAGAGCTCCTACGAGCAGTACTTC. Protein sequence: CASAPTESSYEQYF.

This clonotype was seen at least ten times. The V gene is TRBV11-1, the J gene TRBJ2-7; D might be TRBD1 (6 bases). CDR1 is SGHAT and CDR2 is FQDESV in the germline V gene (reference sequence). The V end was cut by 4 bases, the J end by 2 bases, with 18 bases between. The CDR3 extends over 16 amino acids. The CDR3 DNA follows: TGTGCCAGCAGCTCTCTTCAGGGGACGGGGCCCTACGAGCAGTACTTC. It yields the protein CASSSLQGTGPYEQYF. The full variable domain, rest sourced from reference TRBV11-1 and TRBJ2-7, is EAEVAQSPRYKITEKSQAVAFWCDPISGHATLYWYRQILGQGPELLVQFQDESVVDDSQLPKDRFSAERLKGVDSTLKIQPAELGDSAMYLCASSSLQGTGPYEQYFGPGTRLTVT.

V gene TRBV24-1 combines with J gene TRBJ2-5, with D unclear. In germline, CDR1 is KGHDR, CDR2 SFDVKD. The CDR3 has 15 residues. Trimming stripped 4 bases from V and 2 bases from J, with 13 bases between. The DNA for the CDR3 is TGTGCCACCAGTGACCGGACGGGCTTACAAGAGACCCAGTACTTC. Translated: CATSDRTGLQETQYF.

This clonotype has at least ten counts. V gene TRBV12-3 or TRBV12-4 combines with J gene TRBJ2-7; 12 bases are a match to TRBD1. This CDR3 is 15 amino acids long. The V and J ends lost 1 base and 5 bases, in that order; junction bases with no gene match: 3. CDR3 protein: CASSLGGDRGHEQYF. CDR3 DNA sequence: TGTGCCAGCAGTTTAGGTGGGGACAGGGGGCACGAGCAGTACTTC.

This chain connects TRBV5-1 to TRBJ2-7; TRBD1 might be the D (5 bases). The germline gives CDR1 SGHRS, CDR2 YFSETQ. The CDR3 spans 17 residues. V lost 0 bases, J lost 0 bases, and 16 bases lay in between. In DNA, the CDR3 is TGCGCCAGCAGCTTGGGAGGTGGACAATCGAGCTCCTACGAGCAGTACTTC. Amino acids: CASSLGGGQSSSYEQYF. Based on the CDR3 plus reference TRBV5-1 and TRBJ2-7, the full variable domain is KAGVTQTPRYLIKTRGQQVTLSCSPISGHRSVSWYQQTPGQGLQFLFEYFSETQRNKGNFPGRFSGRQFSNSRSEMNVSTLELGDSALYLCASSLGGGQSSSYEQYFGPGTRLTVT.

This clonotype was found many times. V and J are TRBV24-1 and TRBJ2-5, with D possibly matching TRBD1 (7 bases). The germline V gene encodes CDR1 KGHDR and CDR2 SFDVKD. The CDR3 is 17 residues long. The V and J ends lost 7 bases and 2 bases respectively, with 22 bases between them. CDR3 residues: CATSGTAEWRAQETQYF. CDR3 nucleotides: TGTGCCACCAGCGGGACAGCGGAGTGGAGGGCACAAGAGACCCAGTACTTC.

This clonotype has just a few counts. Given a much more abundant clone one base away, this may be a read error. The chain carries TRBV25-1 and TRBJ1-2; tentative D call: TRBD1 (5 bases). The CDR3 sequence is 8 residues long. Germline loops: CDR1 MGHDK, CDR2 SYGVNS. As DNA, the CDR3 is TGTTCACCTCGGGGCGGGACCTTC. Its translation is CSPRGGTF.

This clonotype came up many times. This chain links TRBV12-3 or TRBV12-4 with TRBJ1-2, with 7 nucleotides matching TRBD1. V was pared by 5 bases and J by 4 bases, with 7 bases of the junction left unmatched. CDR3 length: 14 amino acids. CDR3 DNA: TGTGCCAGCAGTCAGGACAGGTTGAGCTATGGCTACACCTTC. Its protein is CASSQDRLSYGYTF.

This chain joins TRBV28 and TRBJ1-2; D perhaps matches TRBD1 (5 bases). Trimming took 5 bases from V and 6 from J, leaving 19 bases between them. Germline-derived CDR1 and CDR2 are MDHEN and SYDVKM. The CDR3 is 15 amino acids. This CDR3 reads CASSAGPSVGDGYTF. CDR3 DNA: TGTGCCAGCAGTGCCGGACCGAGCGTGGGGGATGGCTACACCTTC.

The CDR3 bases are TGTGCCAGCAGTCACTGGGACCGAGGAAATGGCTACACCTTC. Protein: CASSHWDRGNGYTF. The chain couples TRBV12-3 or TRBV12-4 to TRBJ1-2; D possibly corresponds to TRBD1 (5 bases). With 5 bases removed from V and 6 bases from J, the gap between germline ends came to 16 bases. This CDR3 spans 14 amino acids.

The chain employs TRBV5-1 and TRBJ2-5; D unclear. CDR1 and CDR2 (germline): SGHRS, YFSETQ. The CDR3 covers 12 residues. V was cut by 0 bases and J by 5 bases, with 5 bases left in between. CDR3 DNA: TGCGCCAGCAGCTTGGGTTCCGAGACCCAGTACTTC. Translating it yields CASSLGSETQYF.

The gene calls are TRBV9 and TRBJ2-5, with D possibly being TRBD1 or TRBD2 (6 bases each). This CDR3 contains 15 residues. In germline, CDR1 is SGDLS, CDR2 YYNGEE. V was shortened by 3 bases and J by 5 bases, with 17 bases between the two germline ends. The CDR3 is CASSASSGAVETQYF. CDR3 coding DNA: TGTGCCAGCAGCGCGAGTTCGGGGGCGGTGGAGACCCAGTACTTC.